One sample yielded the 25 T cell receptor beta chains listed below, sequenced in a study of beta chain features in type 1 diabetes. Study conclusions and caveats: Shorter TCRB CDR3s, moderately but significantly so, were found in Type 1 diabetes patients in all four CD4+ subsets.

The entirety of the isolated RNA underwent reverse transcription, so expressed TCRB transcripts were sequenced. Here immunoSEQ multiplex PCR was the method, and the copy in TCRdb shows in-frame clones only, minus some. The sample includes some 250,000 clones, roughly a tenth of them seen just once. No antigen is known for these receptors. Specimen: naive CD4+ T cells from blood. The receptors were gathered from a man aged 30 to 45 with type 1 diabetes.

The chain links TRBV29-1 to TRBJ2-7; D is perhaps TRBD1 (6 bases). The V and J ends lost 4 bases and 4 bases respectively, with 14 bases between them. This CDR3 has 13 amino acids. The germline CDR1 and CDR2 sequences are SQVTM and ANQGSEA. This CDR3 reads CSVARNREYEQYF. CDR3 DNA: TGCAGCGTTGCCCGAAACAGGGAGTACGAGCAGTACTTC.

A few counts support this clone. The chain combines TRBV29-1 with TRBJ2-7; D might be TRBD2 (5 bases). Germline V lookup: CDR1 SQVTM, CDR2 ANQGSEA. With 7 bases removed from V and 2 bases from J, the gap between germline ends came to 18 bases. The CDR3 sequence is 14 residues long. The CDR3 is CSGKGDGETYEQYF. CDR3 coding DNA: TGCAGCGGGAAGGGAGATGGGGAAACCTACGAGCAGTACTTC.

The chain is built from TRBV9 and TRBJ2-3; 7 nucleotides agree with TRBD2. The CDR3 totals 15 residues. Germline loops: CDR1 SGDLS, CDR2 YYNGEE. Trimming removed 2 bases from V and 2 bases from J; junction bases left unmatched: 5. The CDR3 DNA sequence: TGTGCCAGCAGCGTGTCGAGCGGGACCACAGATACGCAGTATTTT. The encoded protein is CASSVSSGTTDTQYF.

Only a few counts were recorded for this clone. Other DNA sequences in this sample translate to the same CDR3. The V and J genes are TRBV29-1 and TRBJ2-7; D uncertain. The CDR3 covers 12 residues. Germline V gene sequence: CDR1 SQVTM, CDR2 ANQGSEA. V was trimmed by 6 bases and J by 0 bases, leaving 9 bases between them. In DNA form, the CDR3 reads TGCAGCGTCGAGACGGGCTCCTACGAGCAGTACTTC. Its translation: CSVETGSYEQYF.

The gene calls are TRBV19 and TRBJ1-5, with D maybe TRBD1 (6 bases). Trimming took off 4 bases at V and 11 bases at J, with 12 bases between the two ends. The CDR3 extends over 12 amino acids. In germline, CDR1 is LNHDA, CDR2 SQIVND (reference sequence). The CDR3 loop reads CASSTAGAAQHF. The CDR3 bases are TGTGCCAGTAGTACCGCGGGGGCAGCCCAGCATTTT. The entire variable domain, with the rest obtained from reference TRBV19 and TRBJ1-5, is as follows: DGGITQSPKYLFRKEGQNVTLSCEQNLNHDAMYWYRQDPGQGLRLIYYSQIVNDFQKGDIAEGYSVSREKKESFPLTVTSAQKNPTAFYLCASSTAGAAQHFGDGTRLSIL.

The chain has TRBV5-1 and TRBJ2-3; 10 nucleotides match TRBD1. In germline, CDR1 is SGHRS, CDR2 YFSETQ. This CDR3 comprises 15 residues. V lost 0 bases to trimming and J lost 4 bases; unmatched junction nucleotides: 2. The CDR3 bases are TGCGCCAGCAGCTTGGGGGACAGGGGCCCAGATACGCAGTATTTT. The encoded protein is CASSLGDRGPDTQYF.

This clone was recorded a few times. Different DNA sequences within this sample yield the same CDR3. The chain links TRBV4-2 to TRBJ2-5; 11 positions match TRBD2. Germline trimming cut 4 bases from V and 2 bases from J; bases unmatched to any gene: 3. Looked up from germline, CDR1 is LGHNA and CDR2 is YNFKEQ. The CDR3 totals 15 residues. Here the CDR3 reads CASSPGTSGQETQYF. CDR3 coding DNA: TGTGCCAGCAGCCCGGGGACTAGCGGACAAGAGACCCAGTACTTC.

The rearrangement joins TRBV9 to TRBJ2-7, with 7 positions matching TRBD2. Germline trimming cut 6 bases from V and 3 bases from J; bases unmatched to any gene: 33. The CDR3 covers 22 residues. The germline V gene encodes CDR1 SGDLS and CDR2 YYNGEE. The chain's CDR3 is CASNSWRLAVSFRRGSDYEQYF. The CDR3 region has the DNA TGTGCCAGCAATTCCTGGCGACTAGCCGTAAGCTTTCGTCGAGGAAGTGACTACGAGCAGTACTTC.

The CDR3 DNA follows: TGTGCCAGCAGCCAGGGCAACTATGGCTACACCTTC. It codes for CASSQGNYGYTF. The rearrangement uses TRBV14 and TRBJ1-2; no definite D call. The CDR3 contains 12 residues. Germline CDR1 and CDR2: SGHDN and FVKESK. The ends were cut back, 3 bases at V and 2 bases at J, with 4 bases in the middle.

V is TRBV6-5 and J is TRBJ1-1; no definite D call. Germline CDR1 MNHEY, CDR2 SVGAGI. V was clipped by 8 bases and J by 5 bases, with 6 bases between them. CDR3 length equals 10 residues. CDR3 sequence reads: CASGGTEAFF. The CDR3 DNA reads TGTGCCAGCGGCGGGACTGAAGCTTTCTTT.

The V call is TRBV30, the J call TRBJ1-2, with a possible D match to TRBD1 (6 bases). Germline CDR1 and CDR2: GTSNPN and SVGIG (reference sequence). This CDR3 spans 13 amino acids. Trimming took off 2 bases at V and 8 bases at J, with 15 bases between the two ends. The CDR3 loop reads CAWSLEGRGGYTF. The CDR3, as DNA: TGTGCCTGGAGTCTAGAAGGGAGGGGGGGCTACACCTTC.

This chain connects TRBV5-1 to TRBJ2-2, with 7 positions matching TRBD2. The CDR3 runs 14 residues. The germline CDR1 and CDR2 sequences are SGHRS and YFSETQ. After removal of 7 bases from V and 7 bases from J, the junction contained 10 bases not matched to a gene. The CDR3: CASARAGSDGELFF. CDR3 nucleotides: TGCGCCAGCGCTCGAGCGGGGTCGGACGGGGAGCTGTTTTTT.

This clone was counted between two and nine times. The chain is built from TRBV15 and TRBJ2-7; 7 bases fit TRBD2. The CDR3 loop spans 15 amino acids. Trimming at V came to 2 bases and at J to 1 base, leaving 5 bases not matched to a gene. The V gene's germline CDR1 is LNHNV and CDR2 YYDKDF (reference sequence). The DNA for the CDR3 is TGTGCCACCAGCAGATCTGGGGGGGGGTCCTACGAGCAGTACTTC. It yields the protein CATSRSGGGSYEQYF. Supplemented by reference TRBV15 and TRBJ2-7, the full variable domain reads DAMVIQNPRYQVTQFGKPVTLSCSQTLNHNVMYWYQQKSSQAPKLLFHYYDKDFNNEADTPDNFQSRRPNTSFCFLDIRSPGLGDTAMYLCATSRSGGGSYEQYFGPGTRLTVT.

The chain couples TRBV7-9 to TRBJ1-2, with D uncertain. Germline V gene lookup returns CDR1 SEHNR and CDR2 FQNEAQ (reference sequence). The CDR3 covers 11 residues. Trimming pared 5 bases from V and 7 bases from J, leaving 8 bases between. The CDR3 bases are TGTGCCAGCAGCGCTAATATTGGCTACACCTTC. Protein product: CASSANIGYTF.

The rearrangement links TRBV10-3 to TRBJ1-2; D remains ambiguous. With 4 bases removed from V and 4 bases from J, the gap between germline ends came to 13 bases. Germline CDR1 ENHRY, CDR2 SYGVKD. CDR3 length equals 14 residues. The CDR3 coding sequence is TGTGCCATCAGTGGATTCCCAAGCCTCTATGGCTACACCTTC. Translating it yields CAISGFPSLYGYTF.

This clone was detected a few times. The V gene is TRBV28, the J gene TRBJ1-1; D call uncertain. Trimming stripped 6 bases from V and 2 bases from J, with 7 bases between. The germline V gene has CDR1 MDHEN and CDR2 SYDVKM. CDR3 size: 12 residues. The CDR3 nucleotides are TGTGCCAGCAGCCCAATTAACACTGAAGCTTTCTTT. Residues: CASSPINTEAFF.

The rearrangement links TRBV4-1 to TRBJ1-1; tentative D call: TRBD1 (5 bases). The V end was cut by 4 bases, the J end by 3 bases, with 15 bases between. Germline V gives CDR1 MGHRA, CDR2 YSYEKL. CDR3 length: 15 amino acids. Written as DNA, the CDR3 is TGCGCCAGCAGCCGGATATGGGAGGGGCACACTGAAGCTTTCTTT. It is translated as CASSRIWEGHTEAFF.

V gene TRBV9 combines with J gene TRBJ2-2; 9 bases line up with TRBD2. Per germline, CDR1 SGDLS and CDR2 YYNGEE. The ends lost 4 bases at V and 1 base at J; junction bases unmatched: 2. There are 15 residues in the CDR3. CDR3 residues: CASSSSGVNTGELFF. CDR3 coding DNA: TGTGCCAGCAGCTCTAGCGGGGTGAACACCGGGGAGCTGTTTTTT.

The V and J genes are TRBV7-9 and TRBJ2-7; 7 bases map to TRBD1. J gave up 3 bases and V 5 bases, and 4 bases lay outside the gene matches. The length of the CDR3 is 13 residues. CDR1 is SEHNR and CDR2 is FQNEAQ in the germline V gene (reference sequence). The CDR3 region is CASSRDRDYEQYF. The CDR3 coding sequence is TGTGCCAGCAGCCGTGACAGGGACTACGAGCAGTACTTC.

This clone was seen a handful of times. V gene TRBV7-3 combines with J gene TRBJ2-7; 9 bases map to TRBD1. J lost 5 bases, V lost 4 bases, and 12 bases had no gene match. This CDR3 region has 16 residues. The germline gives CDR1 SGHTA, CDR2 FQGTGA. CDR3: CASSYSRDRGSDEQYF. In nucleotides, the CDR3 is TGTGCCAGCAGCTATTCCCGAGACAGGGGGTCCGACGAGCAGTACTTC.

This clone was seen a few times. The chain uses TRBV9 and TRBJ1-4; no definite D call. CDR1 and CDR2 from the germline V gene are SGDLS and YYNGEE. V was shortened by 0 bases and J by 2 bases, with 8 bases between the two germline ends. The CDR3 totals 15 residues. The CDR3 reads CASSVAGFTNEKLFF. CDR3 nucleotides: TGTGCCAGCAGCGTAGCTGGCTTTACTAATGAAAAACTGTTTTTT.

Note on this clone: The junction departs from germline at one end; a sequencing error may be responsible. The rearrangement links TRBV4-3 to TRBJ1-1; perhaps TRBD1 as D (5 bases). CDR1 and CDR2 (germline): LGHNA, YSLEER. CDR3 length: 12 residues. The CDR3, as DNA: TGCGCCAGCAGCCAAGATCGAAAGGGGCCAGTCTTT. Protein: CASSQDRKGPVF.

This chain uses TRBV21-1 with TRBJ2-5; no DNA check was done on the table's D call, TRBD2. TRBV21-1 is termed a pseudogene. The CDR3 sequence is 16 residues long. The CDR3 DNA reads as TGTGCCAGCAGCAAAGGGGGGGACGGGAATCAAGAGACCCAGTACTTC. Translation: CASSKGGDGNQETQYF.

This clone appeared a few times. The CDR3 loop reads CASSLAGTGAETQYF. As DNA, the CDR3 is TGCGCCAGCAGCTTGGCCGGGACAGGGGCAGAGACCCAGTACTTC. This chain joins TRBV5-1 and TRBJ2-5, with 10 bases that match TRBD1. V lost 0 bases to trimming and J lost 4 bases; unmatched junction nucleotides: 3. Per germline, CDR1 SGHRS and CDR2 YFSETQ. The CDR3 is 15 amino acids.

The chain joins TRBV7-2 to TRBJ2-3; 10 bases agree with TRBD2. J was trimmed by 0 bases and V by 3 bases; bases with no gene match: 3. CDR3 size: 16 residues. Germline assignment: CDR1 SGHTA and CDR2 FQGNSA. CDR3 residues: CASSLGLATSTDTQYF. In DNA form, the CDR3 reads TGTGCCAGCAGCTTGGGACTAGCGACCAGCACAGATACGCAGTATTTT.